This T cell receptor (beta chain) was found in a study of CD8+ T cells in alopecia areata. Looking at the study overall: Treated patients received severity scores based on the percentage of scalp area affected.

Extracted from the samples, RNA was reverse transcribed into cDNA to serve as the sequencing template. Some clones are missing from TCRdb's copy, which holds only in-frame ones; the method was immunoSEQ multiplex PCR. Of 95,000 to 110,000 clones listed, 85% to 90% are singletons. The ends lost 7 bases at V and 8 bases at J; junction bases unmatched: 19. The CDR3 spans 17 residues. Germline lookup yields CDR1 LNHDA and CDR2 SQIVND (reference sequence). Treatment described: oral pan-JAK inhibitor, 5-10 mg twice daily. Study conclusions and caveats: Lesional scalp, especially alopecia totalis/universalis, showed higher clonality than normal scalp. There were many expanded lesional clones persisting in scalp and blood during tofacitinib. Normal skin's resident alphabeta T cells are sequenced alongside lesional scalp T cells.

Comment on this clone: Its antigen is as yet unknown.

The chain employs TRBV19 and TRBJ2-1, with 8 bases that match TRBD2. The material sequenced was CD8+ T cells sorted from blood, taken between weeks 30 and 35, from a patient treated with tofacitinib. The clonotype comes from a human donor with alopecia areata. The CDR3 DNA sequence: TGTGCCAGTAAAAGGCCCGGGTGGCGGGAGGAAGCCGATGAGCAGTTCTTC. The encoded protein is CASKRPGWREEADEQFF. Using reference TRBV19 and TRBJ2-1 for the parts outside the CDR3, the full variable domain is DGGITQSPKYLFRKEGQNVTLSCEQNLNHDAMYWYRQDPGQGLRLIYYSQIVNDFQKGDIAEGYSVSREKKESFPLTVTSAQKNPTAFYLCASKRPGWREEADEQFFGPGTRLTVL.